What follows are 9 T cell receptor beta chains derived from one specimen sequenced in a study of Ad26.COV2.S vaccination and SARS-CoV-2 variants (dated by TCRdb to 2020 to 2022). The intended sense of this specimen's treatment or condition label: some 20 received Ad26.COV2.S at low or high dose, single or two shots; about 5 received placebo; per-sample allocation not given. For vaccine and placebo recipients, the sequenced repertoires came from samples collected on day 63 after the first injection. The library came from the immunoSEQ multiplex PCR assay. In TCRdb, the immuneACCESS table is reduced to in-frame sequences with V and J assigned. These tables do not hold every clone; where another copy was compared, an unresolved V gene accounts for under half, and the others remain unexplained. Recorded for this sample are 410,000 or so clones; 75% to 95% of them occurred a single time. The ten largest make up over 9% of the sample.

The sequenced sample was peripheral blood, obtained in a trial of Ad26.COV2.S vaccine versus placebo. The receptors were sampled from a person between 18 and 59 years old who received the Ad26.COV2.S COVID-19 vaccine or a placebo.

This chain connects TRBV27 to TRBJ2-7; TRBD2 agrees at 9 bases. The ends lost 1 base at V and 3 bases at J; junction bases unmatched: 13. The CDR3 length is 18 residues. Germline CDR1 is MNHEY and CDR2 is SMNVEV (reference sequence). The CDR3 DNA follows: TGTGCCAGCAGTTTATTTTCTTCGGCGGGAGGGCCGAGCTACGAGCAGTACTTC. The encoded protein is CASSLFSSAGGPSYEQYF.

J is TRBJ2-1 and V is TRBV6-6, with D uncertain. Germline lookup yields CDR1 MNHNY and CDR2 SVGAGI (reference sequence). The CDR3 totals 12 residues. Deletions cut 2 bases from V and 11 bases from J, with 10 bases between. The CDR3 DNA reads TGTGCCAGCAGTTACGCCACAGAAAAGCAGTTCTTC. Translated: CASSYATEKQFF.

V is TRBV11-2 and J is TRBJ2-1; D is possibly TRBD1 (5 bases). The CDR3 consists of 14 residues. Germline CDR1 reads SGHAT; CDR2 reads FQNNGV. With 1 base removed from V and 8 bases from J, the gap between germline ends came to 12 bases. In DNA form, the CDR3 reads TGTGCCAGCAGCTTAGGTATTGGGGCCCATGAGCAGTTCTTC. As protein: CASSLGIGAHEQFF.

The chain links TRBV10-3 to TRBJ1-3, with no clear D. V lost 7 bases and J lost 4, with 17 bases in between. Germline V gene data show CDR1 as ENHRY and CDR2 as SYGVKD. CDR3 length: 15 residues. The DNA for the CDR3 is TGTGCCATCACGTCGGAGCCGGGCTCGGGAAACACCATATATTTT. Translated: CAITSEPGSGNTIYF.

This sequence joins TRBV7-2 and TRBJ2-2, with 7 positions matching TRBD2. CDR1 and CDR2 (germline): SGHTA, FQGNSA. J lost 7 bases, V lost 5 bases, and 10 bases had no gene match. This CDR3 region has 15 residues. The CDR3 sequence is CASSLQRDLVGELFF. The CDR3 nucleotides are TGTGCCAGCAGCCTTCAGCGGGATTTGGTCGGGGAGCTGTTTTTT.

This chain connects TRBV6-2 or TRBV6-3 to TRBJ2-1; D is ambiguous. In germline, CDR1 is MNHEY, CDR2 SVGEGT. The ends were cut back, 6 bases at V and 4 bases at J, with 7 bases in the middle. The CDR3 consists of 12 residues. The CDR3 DNA reads as TGTGCCAGCAGCCCGGAGTACAATGAGCAGTTCTTC. This gives the protein CASSPEYNEQFF.

V is TRBV28 and J is TRBJ1-2, with D perhaps matching TRBD1 (5 bases). CDR1 MDHEN and CDR2 SYDVKM come from the germline V gene. CDR3 length equals 16 residues. V lost 3 bases and J 8 bases, leaving 22 bases between the germline ends. The CDR3 region is CASSFGGRRRLKGYTF. The DNA of the CDR3 is TGTGCCAGCAGTTTTGGGGGACGGAGACGACTTAAGGGCTACACCTTC.

This chain uses TRBV6-2 or TRBV6-3 with TRBJ1-1, with D maybe TRBD1 (5 bases). The CDR3 loop spans 13 amino acids. The germline V gene encodes CDR1 MNHEY and CDR2 SVGEGT. The V end was cut by 6 bases, the J end by 5 bases, with 13 bases between. The CDR3 nucleotides are TGTGCCAGCAGCGTGACGGGGGGAACTGAAGCTTTCTTT. Its protein is CASSVTGGTEAFF.

This chain links TRBV11-3 with TRBJ2-1, with TRBD2 matching 10 bases. CDR1 and CDR2 from the germline V gene are SGHNT and YENEEA. The CDR3 is 16 amino acids. V lost 5 bases, J lost 9 bases, and 13 bases stayed unmatched. The CDR3 nucleotides read TGTGCCAGCAGCCGAAGTCCAGCGGGAGGGCCGATTGAGCAGTTCTTC. This translates into CASSRSPAGGPIEQFF.